These 26 T cell receptor beta chains were sequenced from one sample in a study of cytomegalovirus exposure and HLA in healthy donors. PCR used 60 Vbeta primers and 13 Jbeta primers. Data came from immunoSEQ multiplex PCR; TCRdb stores just in-frame clones and leaves some out. This sample has under 150,000 clones, with approximately 67% found just once. Sequencing used PBMCs. All receptors derive from a man in his late teens or twenties in good health and CMV-seropositive.

This clone was counted between two and nine times. V and J are TRBV28 and TRBJ1-4; D is possibly TRBD1 (5 bases). Per the germline V gene, CDR1 is MDHEN and CDR2 is SYDVKM. The CDR3 spans 14 residues. The V and J ends lost 5 bases and 9 bases respectively, with 16 bases between them. The DNA for the CDR3 is TGTGCCAGCAGTCCCGGTGGGGGGAACAAAAAACTGTTTTTT. This sequence encodes CASSPGGGNKKLFF.

This clone was recorded a few times. The chain is built from TRBV19 and TRBJ1-5, with D perhaps TRBD1 (5 bases). The CDR3 is 15 amino acids. Germline lookup yields CDR1 LNHDA and CDR2 SQIVND (reference sequence). Trimming shortened V by 3 bases and J by 0 bases, and 9 bases separated the two germline ends. CDR3 bases: TGTGCCAGTAGTATGGCGGGGCTTAGCAATCAGCCCCAGCATTTT. Residues: CASSMAGLSNQPQHF.

This clone turned up a few times. The rearrangement joins TRBV29-1 to TRBJ1-1, with D hard to call. This CDR3 contains 13 residues. CDR1 and CDR2 (germline): SQVTM, ANQGSEA. Trimming left V 4 bases short and J 1 base short, with 10 bases between. In nucleotides, the CDR3 is TGCAGCGTTGCTCGGCGGGAGAACACTGAAGCTTTCTTT. Translated, it gives CSVARRENTEAFF.

The genes are TRBV2 and TRBJ1-5; D possibly corresponds to TRBD1 (6 bases). CDR1 SNHLY and CDR2 FYNNEI come from the germline V gene. The CDR3 spans 15 residues. Trimming removed 3 bases at V and 3 bases at J, with 12 bases between. The CDR3 region has the DNA TGTGCCAGCAGTGACCTAGGACAGCCCAATCAGCCCCAGCATTTT. Its protein is CASSDLGQPNQPQHF.

V is TRBV6-1 and J is TRBJ1-6; TRBD1 aligns across 9 bases. This CDR3 has 13 residues. The junction had 1 base not matched to a gene; V was cut back by 4 bases and J by 9 bases. CDR1 is MNHNS and CDR2 is SASEGT in the germline V gene. CDR3 region: CASSGQGGSPLHF. The DNA of the CDR3 is TGTGCCAGCAGTGGACAGGGGGGTTCACCCCTCCACTTT.

This clone showed up just a few times. V usage is TRBV6-7 and J usage is TRBJ2-7; D might be TRBD2 (5 bases). TRBV6-7 is filed as an ORF, its function uncertain. Trimming stripped 2 bases from V and 0 bases from J, with 17 bases between. This CDR3 comprises 17 residues. The CDR3 sequence is CASSYTGQEAFSYEQYF. CDR3 in DNA: TGTGCCAGCAGTTACACTGGGCAGGAGGCGTTCTCCTACGAGCAGTACTTC.

The sample holds a few counts of this clone. The rearrangement uses TRBV27 and TRBJ2-5; 7 nucleotides agree with TRBD1. The tail of the sequence fits TRBJ2-7 better, so the J call may be wrong. This CDR3 region has 15 residues. Germline assignment: CDR1 MNHEY and CDR2 SMNVEV (reference sequence). The CDR3 region has the DNA TGTGCCAGCAGCCCTGACAGGGCGAGCTCCTACGAGCAGTACTTC. This encodes CASSPDRASSYEQYF.

This clone has more than one count but fewer than ten. This rearrangement joins TRBV5-4 to TRBJ2-3; 11 bases are shared with TRBD1. In germline, CDR1 is SGHNT, CDR2 YYREEE (reference sequence). Trimming cost V 3 bases and J 6 bases; bases outside gene matches: 6. This CDR3 region has 15 residues. The CDR3 coding sequence is TGTGCCAGCAGCTCGTCCGGGACAGGGGGGGATACGCAGTATTTT. Its protein is CASSSSGTGGDTQYF.

In nucleotides, the CDR3 is TGCGCCAGCAGTTTCCCAGGGAAGGGGAATGAGCAGTTCTTC. Amino acids: CASSFPGKGNEQFF. The J gene is TRBJ2-1, the V gene TRBV10-1; tentatively, D is TRBD1 (5 bases). Looked up from germline, CDR1 is WNHNN and CDR2 is SYGVQD (reference sequence). This CDR3 has 14 residues. V was pared by 5 bases and J by 7 bases, with 15 bases between.

This clone was observed a handful of times. This sequence joins TRBV13 and TRBJ2-3; D is perhaps TRBD2 (6 bases). Trimming removed 11 bases at V and 7 bases at J, with 25 bases between. Germline CDR1 reads PRHDT; CDR2 reads FYEKMQ (reference sequence). The CDR3 length is 15 residues. Written as DNA, the CDR3 is TGTGCCTCCTATGATGGGGCTAGCGTACCTTATACGCAGTATTTT. Protein: CASYDGASVPYTQYF.

This clone was found a few times. The CDR3 region is CASSHSRSYEQYF. CDR3 nucleotide sequence: TGTGCCAGCAGCCACTCGCGGTCCTACGAGCAGTACTTC. The chain employs TRBV5-5 and TRBJ2-7; D is unclear. In germline, CDR1 is SGHKS, CDR2 YYEKEE (reference sequence). The V end was cut by 4 bases, the J end by 1 base, with 9 bases between. The CDR3 is 13 amino acids.

The DNA of the CDR3 is TGTGCCAGCAGCCCCTGGGTAGGGGTCGGTGAAAAACTGTTTTTT. It codes for CASSPWVGVGEKLFF. V gene TRBV5-6 combines with J gene TRBJ1-4, with D possibly TRBD1 on 5 matching bases. The V and J ends lost 4 bases and 7 bases respectively, with 17 bases between them. The CDR3 is 15 residues long. Germline loops: CDR1 SGHDT, CDR2 YYEEEE.

This clone has a handful of counts. The chain carries TRBV5-4 and TRBJ2-7, with D hard to call. Germline CDR1 is SGHNT and CDR2 is YYREEE (reference sequence). Trimming left V 1 base short and J 5 bases short, with 10 bases between. This CDR3 is 13 amino acids long. CDR3 coding DNA: TGTGCCAGCAGCTTGTTTAGTCACGACGAGCAGTACTTC. It codes for CASSLFSHDEQYF.

On this clone itself: Other DNA sequences from this sample encode an identical CDR3 as well. The chain combines TRBV6-1 with TRBJ2-7; D remains unclear. Germline V gene lookup returns CDR1 MNHNS and CDR2 SASEGT. Trimming pared 1 base from V and 7 bases from J, leaving 5 bases between. The CDR3 is 11 residues long. Written as DNA, the CDR3 is TGTGCCAGCAGTGAAGGGAGAGAGCAGTACGTC. Translating it yields CASSEGREQYV.

This clone was recorded a few times. The chain has TRBV6-4 and TRBJ2-1; possible D gene TRBD1, 7 bases. V gave up 4 bases and J gave up 7 bases, with 17 bases separating them. This CDR3 has 15 residues. Germline lookup yields CDR1 MRHNA and CDR2 SNTAGT. This CDR3 is CASSARGDAGNEQFF. The CDR3 nucleotides are TGTGCCAGCAGTGCCAGGGGGGACGCGGGGAATGAGCAGTTCTTC.

This clone occurred once. The rearrangement uses TRBV10-3 and TRBJ2-5, with TRBD1 matching 9 bases. Per germline, CDR1 ENHRY and CDR2 SYGVKD. The CDR3 extends over 13 amino acids. V lost 5 bases and J lost 5; bases outside the gene matches: 3. The chain's CDR3 is CAISTGGGETQYF. The CDR3 DNA sequence: TGTGCCATCAGTACAGGGGGCGGGGAGACCCAGTACTTC.

The chain uses TRBV7-9 and TRBJ1-1; TRBD1 aligns across 7 bases. CDR1 is SEHNR and CDR2 is FQNEAQ in the germline V gene (reference sequence). The CDR3 is made up of 15 amino acids. V was pared by 3 bases and J by 1 base, with 5 bases of the junction left unmatched. Here the CDR3 reads CASSLGWDRNTEAFF. The CDR3 DNA reads TGTGCCAGCAGCTTGGGGTGGGACAGGAACACTGAAGCTTTCTTT.

The sample holds a few counts of this clone. The CDR3 sequence: CASSLGGPTSTDTQYF. The CDR3, as DNA: TGTGCCAGCAGCCTCGGCGGGCCAACTAGCACAGATACGCAGTATTTT. The chain is built from TRBV4-2 and TRBJ2-3; TRBD2 is a possible D gene (5 bases). The V end lost 4 bases, the J end lost 0 bases, and 14 bases lay between the germline ends. Germline-derived CDR1 and CDR2 are LGHNA and YNFKEQ. The CDR3 is 16 amino acids.

The chain is built from TRBV6-5 and TRBJ1-3; 9 bases map to TRBD1. The CDR3 has 16 residues. In germline, CDR1 is MNHEY, CDR2 SVGAGI. V dropped 4 bases and J dropped 2; count of bases not matched to a gene: 6. CDR3 loop: CASSSSRQGAGNTIYF. The CDR3 DNA sequence: TGTGCCAGCAGTTCTTCTAGACAGGGGGCTGGAAACACCATATATTTT.

This clone was found a few times. The CDR3 region has the DNA TGTGGCACGAGGTTTAGCACAGATACGCAGTATTTT. This gives the protein CGTRFSTDTQYF. The V call is TRBV28, the J call TRBJ2-3; D remains unclear. Germline CDR1 MDHEN, CDR2 SYDVKM. CDR3 length: 12 residues.

This clone was observed a single time. The rearrangement uses TRBV6-5 and TRBJ2-7; weak D call: TRBD1 (5 bases). Germline loops: CDR1 MNHEY, CDR2 SVGAGI. The CDR3 has 13 amino acids. Trimming removed 2 bases from V and 5 bases from J, with 10 bases in between. The CDR3 loop reads CASSYGAGNEQYF. The CDR3 DNA is TGTGCCAGCAGTTACGGGGCAGGCAACGAGCAGTACTTC.

In its sample, this clone was seen a few times. V is TRBV5-5 and J is TRBJ1-1; no reliable D call. Germline V gene data show CDR1 as SGHKS and CDR2 as YYEKEE (reference sequence). The germline V and J ends were trimmed by 0 bases and 4 bases, with 7 bases remaining between them. CDR3 size: 13 residues. Written as DNA, the CDR3 is TGTGCCAGCAGCTTGGCTGGCAGCACTGAAGCTTTCTTT. This sequence encodes CASSLAGSTEAFF.

This clone was detected a few times. The chain uses TRBV7-9 and TRBJ1-4; D gene unclear. With 2 bases removed from V and 11 bases from J, the gap between germline ends came to 6 bases. Germline values: CDR1 SEHNR, CDR2 FQNEAQ (reference sequence). This CDR3 comprises 11 residues. DNA for the CDR3: TGTGCCAGCAGCTTACTGGAGAAACTGTTTTTT. It yields the protein CASSLLEKLFF.

J is TRBJ2-2 and V is TRBV4-1, with D tentatively TRBD1 (5 bases). CDR3 size: 15 residues. CDR1 is MGHRA, CDR2 YSYEKL, per germline. Trimming took 0 bases from V and 6 from J, leaving 11 bases between them. The CDR3, as DNA: TGCGCCAGCAGCCAAGACTCAGGGTGGGCCGGGGAGCTGTTTTTT. Protein sequence: CASSQDSGWAGELFF.

This clone is judged large. This chain connects TRBV28 to TRBJ1-6, with 7 bases that match TRBD1. The CDR3 is 15 residues long. Germline assignment: CDR1 MDHEN and CDR2 SYDVKM. The trim removed 6 bases at V and 5 bases at J, leaving 7 bases unmatched. The CDR3 DNA is TGTGCCAGCAGACTTACAGGGGATGATAATTCACCCCTCCACTTT. Translated, it gives CASRLTGDDNSPLHF.

This sequence joins TRBV2 and TRBJ1-5; 9 bases are a match to TRBD1. The CDR3 covers 12 residues. Germline V lookup: CDR1 SNHLY, CDR2 FYNNEI. J was trimmed by 6 bases and V by 6 bases; bases with no gene match: 0. For the CDR3, the DNA is TGTGCCAGCAGACAGGGGGCTCAGCCCCAGCATTTT. This gives the protein CASRQGAQPQHF.